This TCR beta chain was sequenced in a study of T-cell reconstitution after alpha-beta-depleted transplantation in children. Findings and limits, study-wide: Most T-cell counts and diversity one year after the transplant came from T cells that were newly produced. Several hundred graft clones that had expanded were reportedly the source of alpha-beta T cells about two months after transplant. At day 60, the high TCRbeta diversity found in some patients originated from recipient T cells and thymic progenitors that had survived.

The V gene lost 6 bases and the J gene lost 1 base, with 5 bases spanning the gap. The CDR3 has 12 amino acids. The TCRbeta library was prepared with unique molecular identifiers. Via MiXCR, TCRdb re-called the PCR reads, giving one row per CDR3 protein. The sample comprises 220,000 or so distinct CDR3 sequences, around 7.5% of which are singletons, and roughly 6% rests with the top ten. This clonotype was detected ten times or more. Its antigen is currently unknown. The clonotype comes from a male patient between 10 and 17 years old who had a stem cell transplant for acute lymphoblastic leukemia, so the T cells may come from the graft donor. Source: PBMCs, mostly from graft donor cells, taken 180 days after TCRalphabeta/CD19-depleted stem cell transplant. This chain uses TRBV12-3 or TRBV12-4 with TRBJ2-3; no firm D call. In DNA form, the CDR3 reads TGTGCCAGCAGAGAAGGCACAGATACGCAGTATTTT. Protein product: CASREGTDTQYF.